This T cell receptor (beta chain) was sequenced in a study of cytomegalovirus exposure and HLA in healthy donors. Study findings and constraints: The authors enumerated 150 to 200 TCR beta chains as linked to cytomegalovirus.

Some clones are missing from TCRdb's copy, which holds only in-frame ones; the method was immunoSEQ multiplex PCR. Here the sample spans about 63,000 clones, about 95% being singletons. The germline V gene has CDR1 MDHEN and CDR2 SYDVKM. V shed 5 bases, J shed 3 bases, and the junction held 18 bases outside the gene matches. The CDR3 has 18 residues. This clone appeared once. The antigen is undetermined. J is TRBJ2-7 and V is TRBV28; 8 bases align to TRBD1. The TCR sequence derives from a woman younger than 35 in good health and CMV-seropositive. Material: PBMCs. The CDR3 sequence: CASSLTSDRVFAVYEQYF. CDR3 nucleotide sequence: TGTGCCAGCAGTCTTACCTCGGACAGGGTGTTTGCGGTCTACGAGCAGTACTTC.